The rows below give T cell receptor beta chains drawn from one sample of a study of T cells in Graves' hyperthyroidism and ophthalmopathy. MiXCR, run by TCRdb on the multiplex PCR reads, gives a single entry per CDR3 protein. The table shows about 840,000 distinct CDR3 sequences, with more than 30% occurring only once. Sample: blood. Receptors originate from a man between 18 and 29 years old with Graves' hyperthyroidism. The CDR3 runs from the conserved cysteine through the conserved F or W. D genes are given only for firm matches. Size values are once, few and many counts, or a class for expanded clones, and some rows have none.

size	V	length	D	J	DNA	CDR3
-	TRBV4-1	12	-	TRBJ2-7	TGCGCCAGCAGTCGTGACCTGGGCGAGCAGTACTTC	CASSRDLGEQYF
-	TRBV5-1	14	-	TRBJ2-2	TGCGCCAGCAGCTCTAGCGCAGTTACCGGGGAGCTGTTTTTT	CASSSSAVTGELFF
-	TRBV9	15	-	TRBJ1-4	TGTGCCAGCAGCCCCTCCGGGACGGCAGCGGAAAAACTGTTTTTT	CASSPSGTAAEKLFF
-	TRBV11-2	14	-	TRBJ2-5	TGTGCCAGCAGCTTACAACGGTTCCAAGAGACCCAGTACTTC	CASSLQRFQETQYF
-	TRBV4-2	16	-	TRBJ2-5	TGTGCCAGCAGCCAAGGCTTGGGCAGTCACCAAGAGACCCAGTACTTC	CASSQGLGSHQETQYF
-	TRBV10-2	14	TRBD2	TRBJ2-7	TGTGCCAGCAGTACCCTAGCGGGATTCCTCGAGCAGTACTTC	CASSTLAGFLEQYF
many	TRBV12-3/TRBV12-4	15	TRBD1	TRBJ1-2	TGTGCCAGCAGTTTATCGACAGGGGGCAGCTATGGCTACACCTTC	CASSLSTGGSYGYTF
-	TRBV5-1	15	TRBD1	TRBJ2-5	TGCGCCAGCAGCTTGCGGGACAGGGGACGAGAGACCCAGTACTTC	CASSLRDRGRETQYF
-	TRBV2	15	-	TRBJ1-6	TGTGCCAGCAGCGTAGGCGGGGCAGGTAATTCACCCCTCCACTTT	CASSVGGAGNSPLHF
few	TRBV6-5	14	-	TRBJ2-7	TGTGCCAGCAGTTACTCGCTCCCTTCCTACGAGCAGTACTTC	CASSYSLPSYEQYF
few	TRBV5-1	14	-	TRBJ2-5	TGCGCCAGCAGCTTGGACGGAATGCAAGAGACCCAGTACTTC	CASSLDGMQETQYF
few	TRBV7-3	15	TRBD1	TRBJ1-3	TGTGCCAGCAGCGCCCGGACAGGGGGAAGAAACACCATATATTTT	CASSARTGGRNTIYF
many	TRBV6-8	12	-	TRBJ1-2	TGTGCCAGCAGAATCGGCAACTATGGCTACACCTTC	CASRIGNYGYTF
-	TRBV10-3	18	-	TRBJ2-7	TGTACCATCAGTGGAAAGCCGGACCACGACAGCATCCCCTACGAGCAGTACTTC	CTISGKPDHDSIPYEQYF
-	TRBV13	15	-	TRBJ1-5	TGTGCCAGCAGCTCCCCCACCGAACCCAATCAGCCCCAGCATTTT	CASSSPTEPNQPQHF
-	TRBV29-1	14	TRBD1	TRBJ1-6	TGCAGCCGGGCCCCGGGACAGATTAATTCACCCCTCCACTTT	CSRAPGQINSPLHF
-	TRBV7-3	16	TRBD1	TRBJ1-5	TGTGCCAGCAGCGCCCCGACAGGGGAACTCCCGAGGCCCCAGCATTTT	CASSAPTGELPRPQHF
-	TRBV6-1	14	TRBD1	TRBJ2-5	TGTGCCAGCAGTGGGGGACAGCTTGAAGAGACCCAGTACTTC	CASSGGQLEETQYF
-	TRBV2	11	-	TRBJ1-1	TGTGCCAGCGTCGAACAGGCGGCGGGTTTCTTT	CASVEQAAGFF
-	TRBV2	17	TRBD2	TRBJ2-2	TGTGCCAGCAGTTTTGGGGGACTAGCGGACAACACCGGGGAGCTGTTTTTT	CASSFGGLADNTGELFF
many	TRBV25-1	15	TRBD2	TRBJ2-5	TGTGCCAGCAGTGATTCCGGACTAGCGGGAGAGACCCAGTACTTC	CASSDSGLAGETQYF
many	TRBV29-1	15	-	TRBJ2-7	TGCAGCGTCAAGGGTCTAGCCCGTAATCCTTACGAGCAGTACTTC	CSVKGLARNPYEQYF
many	TRBV7-9	14	-	TRBJ1-6	TGTGCCAGCAGCTTAGTGTCCAGCAATTCACCCCTCCACTTT	CASSLVSSNSPLHF
-	TRBV29-1	12	-	TRBJ1-3	TGCAGCAAGTCGGGGTCTGGAAACACCATATATTTT	CSKSGSGNTIYF
many	TRBV2	14	TRBD2	TRBJ2-5	TGTGCCAGCAGTGAACTCCAGCGGGAGCCGACCCAGTACTTC	CASSELQREPTQYF
few	TRBV4-3	16	TRBD2	TRBJ2-5	TGCGCCAGCAGCCCGACTGGCGGGGGGCCGAGGGAGACCCAGTACTTC	CASSPTGGGPRETQYF
-	TRBV12-3/TRBV12-4	11	-	TRBJ1-5	TGTGCCAGCAGTTTCGGCGGCTACGAGCATTTT	CASSFGGYEHF
-	TRBV10-1	17	TRBD1	TRBJ1-6	TGCGCCAGCAGCCAAGGGGGCCCGGGACTGAATAATTCACCCCTCCACTTT	CASSQGGPGLNNSPLHF
-	TRBV25-1	14	TRBD1	TRBJ1-6	TGTGCCAGCAGTCAGACAGGGAGTTGGTCACCCCTCCACTTT	CASSQTGSWSPLHF